This TCR beta chain originates from a study of neurological immune-mediated disorders. Study-level results: Multiple sclerosis, the disease with the least TCR clonal expansion, fell below healthy controls, whereas HTLV-1-associated myelopathy showed the most.

The CDR3 sequence is 15 residues long. The ends lost 0 bases at V and 6 bases at J; junction bases unmatched: 2. Germline loops: CDR1 SGHRS, CDR2 YFSETQ. TCRdb used MiXCR to reprocess the 5' RACE reads, holding one entry per CDR3 protein. This table has under 60,000 distinct CDR3 sequences, 16% appearing once. The study drew its healthy controls from blood bank volunteers in Maryland, USA. A total of 2 million PBMCs stored at -80 degrees C provided the unsorted libraries. There are many counts of this clonotype. Its specificity is unknown. This chain joins TRBV5-1 and TRBJ1-4; 10 bases align to TRBD1. The specimen sequenced was PBMCs. The clonotype was recovered from a man aged 55 to 70 in good health. CDR3 in amino acids: CASSLAGTGDEKLFF. DNA for the CDR3: TGCGCCAGCAGCTTGGCCGGGACAGGGGATGAAAAACTGTTTTTT.